The T cell receptor (beta chain) under discussion was sequenced for a study of cytomegalovirus exposure and HLA in healthy donors. In germline, CDR1 is SGHRS, CDR2 YFSETQ. V lost 0 bases, J lost 9 bases, and 9 bases stayed unmatched. The CDR3 spans 15 residues. The PCR was carried out with 60 Vbeta primers and 13 Jbeta primers. Assay: immunoSEQ multiplex PCR; the TCRdb copy retains only in-frame clones and omits some. The table has over 150,000 clones, around 85% seen once; the top ten hold around 0.93%. Sequencing was carried out using PBMCs. The sequence derives from a woman aged 25 to 39 in good health and CMV-seronegative. The gene calls are TRBV5-1 and TRBJ2-1, with 7 bases matching TRBD2. In DNA form, the CDR3 reads TGCGCCAGCAGCTTGGCCGGCGCGGGAGAAGGTGAGCAGTTCTTC. Protein product: CASSLAGAGEGEQFF.